A selection of T cell receptor beta chains follows, all from one sample in a study of blood T cell repertoires in COVID-19. This table comes from immunoSEQ multiplex PCR, and its TCRdb copy is limited to in-frame clones, with some not included. This sample has a few hundred thousand clones, with 85% to 90% found just once. The sample taken for sequencing was PBMCs or T cells enriched from blood (not recorded which). Receptor source: a woman in her thirties who had recovered from COVID-19. CDR3s include the opening cysteine and the closing phenylalanine or tryptophan. Fields, in order: clone size, J gene, D gene, V gene, CDR3 protein, CDR3 DNA. A D gene is named only where the DNA matches it firmly. A clone size is listed for some rows: how often the clone was seen (once, few, many), or a class if it is expanded.

>NA|TRBJ2-7|TRBD1|TRBV19
CASTPTGDYEQYF
TGTGCCAGTACTCCGACAGGGGACTACGAGCAGTACTTC
>NA|TRBJ1-1|NA|TRBV5-6
CASSLGGLAEAFF
TGTGCCAGCAGCTTAGGGGGTCTGGCTGAAGCTTTCTTT
>once|TRBJ1-2|NA|TRBV24-1
CAISRGSNYGYTF
TGTGCCATCAGCAGGGGATCTAACTATGGCTACACCTTC
>once|TRBJ2-3|NA|TRBV5-1
CASGENTDTQYF
TGCGCCAGCGGAGAAAACACAGATACGCAGTATTTT
>NA|TRBJ2-1|NA|TRBV5-1
CASSIRNEQFF
TGCGCCAGCAGCATCCGCAATGAGCAGTTCTTC
>NA|TRBJ1-1|TRBD1|TRBV12-3/TRBV12-4
CASSLEQGTGAFF
TGTGCCAGCAGTTTAGAACAGGGGACGGGAGCTTTCTTT
>NA|TRBJ1-6|NA|TRBV5-1
CASSVTVNSPLHF
TGCGCCAGCAGCGTCACAGTTAATTCACCCCTCCACTTT
>NA|TRBJ1-2|TRBD1|TRBV30
CAWVTGAGYTF
TGTGCCTGGGTGACAGGGGCTGGCTACACCTTC
>NA|TRBJ2-7|TRBD2|TRBV4-1
CASSPKGLAGGSYEQYF
TGCGCCAGCAGCCCGAAGGGACTAGCGGGAGGGTCGTACGAGCAGTACTTC
>NA|TRBJ2-1|NA|TRBV24-1
CATSDFGTPPPSMFF
TGTGCCACCAGTGATTTCGGGACTCCCCCGCCCTCGATGTTCTTC